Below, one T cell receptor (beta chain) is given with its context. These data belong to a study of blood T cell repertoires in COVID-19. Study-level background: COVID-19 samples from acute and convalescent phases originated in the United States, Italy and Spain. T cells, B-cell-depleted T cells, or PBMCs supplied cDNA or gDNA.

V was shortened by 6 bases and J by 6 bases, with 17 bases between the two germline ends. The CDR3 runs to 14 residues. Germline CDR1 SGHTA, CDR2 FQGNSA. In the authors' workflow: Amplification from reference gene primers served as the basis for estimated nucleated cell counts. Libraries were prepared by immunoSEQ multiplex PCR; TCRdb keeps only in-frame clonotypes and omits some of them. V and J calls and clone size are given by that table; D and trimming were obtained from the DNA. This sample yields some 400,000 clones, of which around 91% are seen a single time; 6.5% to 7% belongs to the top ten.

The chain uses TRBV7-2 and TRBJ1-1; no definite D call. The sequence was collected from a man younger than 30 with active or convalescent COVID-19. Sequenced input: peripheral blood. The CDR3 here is CASSPNNAFPEAFF. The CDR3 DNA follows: TGTGCCAGCAGTCCCAATAACGCGTTCCCTGAAGCTTTCTTT.